This T cell receptor (beta chain) stems from a study of OX40 agonist ivuxolimab in advanced cancers. Overall study context: The dose of intravenous ivuxolimab that patients received every 2 weeks ranged from 0.01 to 10 mg/kg. A mean age of approximately 64 years, range roughly 20 to 79, was recorded, and 70% to 85% were male.

TCRdb's copy holds only in-frame clones and misses some; the assay was immunoSEQ multiplex PCR. This repertoire shows tens of thousands of clones, 75% to 90% found once; its top ten account for around 0.34%. A note on this clone: As yet, its antigen is unknown.

Germline lookup yields CDR1 SEHNR and CDR2 FQNEAQ (reference sequence). V was pared by 5 bases and J by 5 bases, with 9 bases between. This CDR3 region has 12 residues. Study results and caveats: CD4+ and CD8+ blood T cells expanded clonally by week 6 at 0.1 to 3.0 mg/kg. Researchers report that CD8+ T cells had, on average, more expanded clones than CD4+.

The sequences come from CD4+ or CD8+ T cells sorted from blood, collected in a trial of the OX40 agonist ivuxolimab. This clonotype was obtained from an adult with an advanced solid tumor such as melanoma, head and neck, liver or kidney cancer. The chain carries TRBV7-9 and TRBJ2-5; a weak D match, TRBD1 (6 bases). The CDR3 protein is CASSVQGETQYF. CDR3 bases: TGTGCCAGCAGCGTACAGGGTGAGACCCAGTACTTC.